Many counts were recorded for the clone carrying this TCR beta chain. The target antigen is unknown. This sample is part of a study of T cell repertoires in cytomegalovirus infection. The wider study: Public TCR beta signatures were indicative of both CMV infection and a matching HLA type.

Germline-derived CDR1 and CDR2 are SGHTA and FQGTGA. V was pared by 4 bases and J by 0 bases, with 15 bases between. CDR3 size: 16 residues. TCRdb reanalysed the reads using MiXCR and keeps one entry per CDR3 protein. The table has approximately 910,000 distinct CDR3 sequences, around 29% seen once; the top ten hold about 14%. The TCR originated in a human donor in good health (CMV status not recorded). Some clones in this sample may be carry-over from other donors' samples. The chain has TRBV7-3 and TRBJ1-1; D is perhaps TRBD1 (5 bases). The source material was cultured CD8+ T cells from PBMCs, sampled from culture after CMV antigen stimulation. The CDR3 loop is CASSSGPPIMNTEAFF. For the CDR3, the DNA is TGTGCCAGCAGCTCGGGGCCGCCCATCATGAACACTGAAGCTTTCTTT.